This TCR beta chain was documented in a study of shared clonotypes between healthy human individuals. At the level of the study: Used for every donor were three CD4 naive, three CD4 memory, two CD8 naive and one CD8 memory plate.

CD45RO+ cells joined CCR7-negative CD45RA+ TemRA cells to form CD8 memory. Study-wide points: Clonotypes not shared had lower generation probabilities than those common to all four donors.

From germline, CDR1 is SGHVS and CDR2 FQNEAQ. Germline trimming cut 1 base from V and 0 bases from J; bases unmatched to any gene: 17. This CDR3 spans 21 amino acids. TCRdb keeps only in-frame clones here, not all; method: immunoSEQ multiplex PCR. The sample records around 320,000 clones, roughly 84% being singletons. As for this clone: Its antigen remains unidentified.

The chain employs TRBV7-8 and TRBJ1-3; TRBD1 aligns across 8 bases. This receptor was obtained from a man aged 18 to 29 in good health. Sequences were obtained from memory CD8+ T cells sorted from blood. The sample's subset: CD45RO+ cells pooled with CCR7-negative TemRA cells. In DNA form, the CDR3 reads TGTGCCAGCAGCTTAGGGGCCACAGGGGGAATCGGGAGCCCCTCTGGAAACACCATATATTTT. Its protein product is CASSLGATGGIGSPSGNTIYF.